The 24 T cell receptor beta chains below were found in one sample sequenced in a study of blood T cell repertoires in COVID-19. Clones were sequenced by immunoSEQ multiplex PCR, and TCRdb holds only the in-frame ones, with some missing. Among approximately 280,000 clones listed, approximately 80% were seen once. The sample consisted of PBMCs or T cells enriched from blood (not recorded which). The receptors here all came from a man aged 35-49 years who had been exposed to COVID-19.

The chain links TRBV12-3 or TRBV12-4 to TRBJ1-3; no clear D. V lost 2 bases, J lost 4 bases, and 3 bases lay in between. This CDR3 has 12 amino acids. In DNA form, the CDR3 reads TGTGCCAGCAGTTTATCGGGAAACACCATATATTTT. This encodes CASSLSGNTIYF.

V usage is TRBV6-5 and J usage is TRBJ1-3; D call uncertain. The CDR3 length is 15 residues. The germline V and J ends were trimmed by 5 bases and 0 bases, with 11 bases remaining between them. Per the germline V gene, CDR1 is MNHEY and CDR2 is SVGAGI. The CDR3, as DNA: TGTGCCAGCAGTCCACACAGTTCCTCTGGAAACACCATATATTTT. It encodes CASSPHSSSGNTIYF.

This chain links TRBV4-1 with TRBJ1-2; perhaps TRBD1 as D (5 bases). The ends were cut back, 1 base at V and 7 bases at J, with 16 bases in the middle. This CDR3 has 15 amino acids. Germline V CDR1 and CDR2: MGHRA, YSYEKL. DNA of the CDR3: TGCGCCAGCAGCCAAGGGTCCCAGGGCCAAGGTGGCTACACCTTC. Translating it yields CASSQGSQGQGGYTF.

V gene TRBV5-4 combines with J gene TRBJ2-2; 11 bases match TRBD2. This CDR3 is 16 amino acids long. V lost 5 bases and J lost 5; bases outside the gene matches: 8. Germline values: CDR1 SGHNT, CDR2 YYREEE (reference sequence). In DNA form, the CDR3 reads TGTGCCAGCAGTCGGGGTGGGACTAGCGGTACCGGGGAGCTGTTTTTT. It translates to CASSRGGTSGTGELFF.

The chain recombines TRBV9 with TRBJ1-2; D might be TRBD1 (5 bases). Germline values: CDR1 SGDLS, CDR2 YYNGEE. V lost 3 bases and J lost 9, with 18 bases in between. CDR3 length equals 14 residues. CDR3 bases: TGTGCCAGCAGCGGGCCCGGGGGGTTGACAAGCTACACCTTC. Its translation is CASSGPGGLTSYTF.

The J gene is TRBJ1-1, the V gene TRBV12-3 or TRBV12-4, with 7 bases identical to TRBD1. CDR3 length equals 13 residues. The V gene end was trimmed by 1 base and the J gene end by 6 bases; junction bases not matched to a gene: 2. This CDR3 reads CASSLGQGAEAFF. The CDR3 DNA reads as TGTGCCAGCAGTTTAGGCCAGGGGGCTGAAGCTTTCTTT.

This CDR3 is CASSQDSGVNTGELFF. As DNA, the CDR3 is TGCGCCAGCAGCCAAGATAGCGGGGTTAACACCGGGGAGCTGTTTTTT. The V gene is TRBV4-1, the J gene TRBJ2-2, with 8 bases fitting TRBD2. This CDR3 has 16 residues. CDR1 and CDR2 (germline): MGHRA, YSYEKL. V lost 0 bases to trimming and J lost 2 bases; unmatched junction nucleotides: 2.

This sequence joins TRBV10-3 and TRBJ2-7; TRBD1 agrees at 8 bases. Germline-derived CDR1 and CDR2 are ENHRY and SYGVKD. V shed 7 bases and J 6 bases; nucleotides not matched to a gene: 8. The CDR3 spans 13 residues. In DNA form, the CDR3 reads TGTGCCATCATGGACAGGGCCACCCGCGAGCAGTACTTC. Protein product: CAIMDRATREQYF.

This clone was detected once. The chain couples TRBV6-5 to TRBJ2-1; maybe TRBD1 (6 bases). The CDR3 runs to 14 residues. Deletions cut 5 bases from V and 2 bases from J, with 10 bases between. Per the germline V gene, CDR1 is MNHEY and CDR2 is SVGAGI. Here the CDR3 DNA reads TGTGCCAGCAGTACAGGGTTTGCCTACAATGAGCAGTTCTTC. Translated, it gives CASSTGFAYNEQFF.

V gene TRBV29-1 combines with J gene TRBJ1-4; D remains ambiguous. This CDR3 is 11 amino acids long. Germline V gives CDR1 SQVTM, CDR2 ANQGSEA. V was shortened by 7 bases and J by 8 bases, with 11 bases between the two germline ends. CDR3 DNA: TGCAGCGCCCTGAGTCGGGAAAAACTGTTTTTT. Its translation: CSALSREKLFF.

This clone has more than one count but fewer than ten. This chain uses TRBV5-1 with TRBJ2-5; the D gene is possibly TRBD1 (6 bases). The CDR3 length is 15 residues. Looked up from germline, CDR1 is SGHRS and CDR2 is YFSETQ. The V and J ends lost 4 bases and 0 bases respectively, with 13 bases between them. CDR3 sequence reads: CASSDITGHQETQYF. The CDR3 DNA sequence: TGCGCCAGCAGCGACATTACAGGGCACCAAGAGACCCAGTACTTC.

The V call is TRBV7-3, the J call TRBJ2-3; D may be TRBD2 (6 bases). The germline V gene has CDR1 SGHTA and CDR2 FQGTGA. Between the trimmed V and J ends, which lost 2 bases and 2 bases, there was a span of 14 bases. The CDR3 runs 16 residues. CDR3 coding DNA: TGTGCCAGCAGCTTACGGGGCGGGGCCTACACAGATACGCAGTATTTT. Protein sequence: CASSLRGGAYTDTQYF.

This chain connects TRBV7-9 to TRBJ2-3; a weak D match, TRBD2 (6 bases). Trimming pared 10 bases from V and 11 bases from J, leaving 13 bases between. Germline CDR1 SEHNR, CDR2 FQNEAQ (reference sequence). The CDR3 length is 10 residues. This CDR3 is CATMGTLQYF. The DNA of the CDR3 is TGTGCCACGATGGGGACTTTGCAGTATTTT.

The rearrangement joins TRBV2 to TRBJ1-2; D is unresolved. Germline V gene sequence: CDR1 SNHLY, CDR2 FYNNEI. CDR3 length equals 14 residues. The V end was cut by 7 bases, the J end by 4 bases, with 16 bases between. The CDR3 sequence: CASTYRAESYGYTF. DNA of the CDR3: TGTGCCAGCACCTACAGAGCCGAGAGCTATGGCTACACCTTC.

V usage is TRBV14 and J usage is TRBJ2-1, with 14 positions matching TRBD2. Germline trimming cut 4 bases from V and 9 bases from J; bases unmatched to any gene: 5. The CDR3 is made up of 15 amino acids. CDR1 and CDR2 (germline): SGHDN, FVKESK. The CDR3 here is CASSRGTSGRGEQFF. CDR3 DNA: TGTGCCAGCAGCCGAGGGACTAGCGGGAGAGGTGAGCAGTTCTTC.

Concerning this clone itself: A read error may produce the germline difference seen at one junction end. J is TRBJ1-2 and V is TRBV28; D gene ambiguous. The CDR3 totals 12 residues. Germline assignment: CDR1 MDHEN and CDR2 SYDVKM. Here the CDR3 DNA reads TGTGCCAGCAGTTTAATTGCGGCGTCGGTGGACTTC. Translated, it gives CASSLIAASVDF.

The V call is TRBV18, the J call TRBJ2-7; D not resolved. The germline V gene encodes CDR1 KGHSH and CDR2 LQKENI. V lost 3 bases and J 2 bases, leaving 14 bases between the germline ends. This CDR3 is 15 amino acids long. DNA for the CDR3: TGTGCCAGCTCACCTATTAACACGATCACCTACGAGCAGTACTTC. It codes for CASSPINTITYEQYF.

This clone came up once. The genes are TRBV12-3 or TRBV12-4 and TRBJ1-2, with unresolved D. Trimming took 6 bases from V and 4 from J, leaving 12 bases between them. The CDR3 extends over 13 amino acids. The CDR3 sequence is CASSHDNFYGYTF. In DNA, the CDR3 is TGTGCCAGCAGCCACGACAATTTCTATGGCTACACCTTC.

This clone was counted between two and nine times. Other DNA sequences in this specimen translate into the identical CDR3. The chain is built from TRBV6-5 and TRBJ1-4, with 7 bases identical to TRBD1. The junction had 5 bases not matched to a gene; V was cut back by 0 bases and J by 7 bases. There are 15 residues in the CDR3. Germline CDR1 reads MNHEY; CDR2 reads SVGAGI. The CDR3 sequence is CASSYSPGGGEKLFF. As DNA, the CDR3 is TGTGCCAGCAGTTACTCACCAGGGGGTGGTGAAAAACTGTTTTTT.

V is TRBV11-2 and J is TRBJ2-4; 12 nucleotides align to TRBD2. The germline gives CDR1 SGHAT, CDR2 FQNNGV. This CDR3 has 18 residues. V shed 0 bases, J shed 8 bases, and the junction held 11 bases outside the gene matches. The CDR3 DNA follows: TGTGCCAGCAGCTTAGAGGTTTGGCGTCTAGCGGGGGGGGACATTCAGTACTTC. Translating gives CASSLEVWRLAGGDIQYF.

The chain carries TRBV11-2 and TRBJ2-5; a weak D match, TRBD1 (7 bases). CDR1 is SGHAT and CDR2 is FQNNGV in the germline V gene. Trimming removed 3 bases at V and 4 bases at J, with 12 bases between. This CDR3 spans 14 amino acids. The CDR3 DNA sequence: TGTGCCAGCAGCTTTAACAGGGGAGGAGAGACCCAGTACTTC. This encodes CASSFNRGGETQYF. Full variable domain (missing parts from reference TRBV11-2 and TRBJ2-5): EAGVAQSPRYKIIEKRQSVAFWCNPISGHATLYWYQQILGQGPKLLIQFQNNGVVDDSQLPKDRFSAERLKGVDSTLKIQPAKLEDSAVYLCASSFNRGGETQYFGPGTRLLVL.

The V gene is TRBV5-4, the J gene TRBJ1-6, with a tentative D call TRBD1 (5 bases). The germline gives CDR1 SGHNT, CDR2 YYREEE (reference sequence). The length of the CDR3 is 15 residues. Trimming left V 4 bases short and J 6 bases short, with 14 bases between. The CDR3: CASSAPTAINSPLHF. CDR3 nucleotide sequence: TGTGCCAGCAGCGCCCCGACAGCTATTAATTCACCCCTCCACTTT.

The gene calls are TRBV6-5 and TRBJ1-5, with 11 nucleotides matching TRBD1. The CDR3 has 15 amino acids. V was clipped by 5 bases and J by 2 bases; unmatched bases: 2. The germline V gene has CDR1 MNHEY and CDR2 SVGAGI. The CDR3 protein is CASSPGQGGNQPQHF. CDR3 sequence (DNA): TGTGCCAGCAGTCCGGGACAGGGGGGCAATCAGCCCCAGCATTTT.

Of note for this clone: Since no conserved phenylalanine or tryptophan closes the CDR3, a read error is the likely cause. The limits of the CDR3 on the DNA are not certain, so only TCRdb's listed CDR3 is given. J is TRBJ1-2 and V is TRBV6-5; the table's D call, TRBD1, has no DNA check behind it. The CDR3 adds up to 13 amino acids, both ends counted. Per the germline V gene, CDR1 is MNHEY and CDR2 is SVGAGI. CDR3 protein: CASSPRDRDAQIG.